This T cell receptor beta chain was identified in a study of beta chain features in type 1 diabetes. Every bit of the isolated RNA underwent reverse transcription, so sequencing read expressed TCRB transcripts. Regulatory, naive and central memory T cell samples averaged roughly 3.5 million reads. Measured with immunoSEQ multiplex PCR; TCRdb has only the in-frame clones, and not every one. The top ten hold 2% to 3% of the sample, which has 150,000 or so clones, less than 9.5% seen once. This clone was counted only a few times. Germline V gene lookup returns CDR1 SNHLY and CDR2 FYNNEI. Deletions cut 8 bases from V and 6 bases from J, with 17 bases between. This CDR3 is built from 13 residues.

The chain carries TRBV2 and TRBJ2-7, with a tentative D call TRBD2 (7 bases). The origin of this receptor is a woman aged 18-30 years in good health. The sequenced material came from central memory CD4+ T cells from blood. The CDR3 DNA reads TGTGCCAGCGAATCTGACCGGGGGGCCGAGCAGTACTTC. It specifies CASESDRGAEQYF. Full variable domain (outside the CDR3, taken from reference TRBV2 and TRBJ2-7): EPEVTQTPSHQVTQMGQEVILRCVPISNHLYFYWYRQILGQKVEFLVSFYNNEISEKSEIFDDQFSVERPDGSNFTLKIRSTKLEDSAMYFCASESDRGAEQYFGPGTRLTVT.